This T cell receptor (beta chain) was sequenced during a study of T cell responses to AZD1222 COVID-19 vaccine. Study outcomes and limitations: The number of AZD1222 recipients seropositive at baseline was only 5 to 7. Repertoire sampling happened only post peak T cell response. Donor demographics were predominantly white British with a female majority; clonal diversity may be underestimated. Compared with day 0, the breadth and depth of the Spike-specific TCR repertoire rose significantly after two doses of AZD1222.

Trimming left V 0 bases short and J 3 bases short, with 14 bases between. The CDR3 spans 17 residues. The germline V gene has CDR1 LNHNV and CDR2 YYDKDF (reference sequence). The table lists this clone with many counts. Its target is not known. Assay used: immunoSEQ multiplex PCR; TCRdb lists only in-frame clones, some missing. The sample shows 130,000 to 150,000 clones, roughly 80% of them seen only once. The chain is built from TRBV15 and TRBJ2-2; D possibly corresponds to TRBD1 (6 bases). This TCR came from an adult in good health. This material consisted of peripheral blood, taken on day 0 of MenACWY control vaccination. The DNA of the CDR3 is TGTGCCACCAGCAGAGATCTAGGCAGGGGACACACCGGGGAGCTGTTTTTT. Amino acid sequence: CATSRDLGRGHTGELFF.